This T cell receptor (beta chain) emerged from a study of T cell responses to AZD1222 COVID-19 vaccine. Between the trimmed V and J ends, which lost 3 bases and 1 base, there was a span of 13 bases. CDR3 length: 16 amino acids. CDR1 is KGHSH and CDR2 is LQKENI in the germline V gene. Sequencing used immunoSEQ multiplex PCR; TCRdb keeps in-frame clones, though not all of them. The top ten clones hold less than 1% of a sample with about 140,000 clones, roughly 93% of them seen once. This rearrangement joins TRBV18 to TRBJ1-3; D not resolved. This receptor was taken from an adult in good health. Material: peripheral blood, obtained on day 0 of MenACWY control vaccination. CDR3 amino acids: CASSPGPPTSGNTIYF. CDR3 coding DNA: TGTGCCAGCTCACCTGGCCCCCCGACATCTGGAAACACCATATATTTT.